This T cell receptor beta chain originates from a study of blood T cell repertoires in COVID-19. Study-wide background: Acute and convalescent COVID-19 samples came from the United States, Italy and Spain. In each case, the material was cDNA or gDNA derived from T cells, B-cell-depleted T cells, or PBMCs.

The CDR3 extends over 14 amino acids. V was cut by 0 bases and J by 3 bases, with 11 bases left in between. Germline lookup yields CDR1 GTSNPN and CDR2 SVGIG (reference sequence). Seattle-derived patients entered the study during active infection and were followed longitudinally. Produced via immunoSEQ multiplex PCR; TCRdb's table is partial and in-frame only. Of approximately 500,000 clones in the sample, approximately 92% were seen once. The TCR comes from a man aged 18 to 29 with COVID-19, enrolled during active disease. The chain uses TRBV30 and TRBJ1-1; weak D call: TRBD1 (5 bases). Sequenced material: peripheral blood. The DNA for the CDR3 is TGTGCCTGGAGTGTAAGGGGTGGGGACACTGAAGCTTTCTTT. Translation gives CAWSVRGGDTEAFF.